What follows are 13 T cell receptor beta chains derived from one specimen sequenced in a study of T cell responses to AZD1222 COVID-19 vaccine. Only in-frame clones appear in the TCRdb table, and some are missing; sequencing was by immunoSEQ multiplex PCR. The table lists roughly 100,000 clones, over 75% of them singletons. The material was peripheral blood, obtained on day 0 of AZD1222 vaccination. The receptors here all came from an adult in good health.

This chain joins TRBV29-1 and TRBJ1-5, with 9 positions matching TRBD1. Germline trimming cut 5 bases from V and 4 bases from J; bases unmatched to any gene: 9. The CDR3 runs to 15 residues. CDR1 SQVTM and CDR2 ANQGSEA come from the germline V gene. In DNA form, the CDR3 reads TGCAGCGTTATCCTCCGACAGGGGGGGAATCAGCCCCAGCATTTT. Amino acid sequence: CSVILRQGGNQPQHF.

The DNA of the CDR3 is TGTGCCAGCAGCTTGCCTGGGACTAGACACAATGAGCAGTTCTTC. It yields the protein CASSLPGTRHNEQFF. The V and J genes are TRBV11-2 and TRBJ2-1, with 8 bases aligning to TRBD2. V lost 3 bases to trimming and J lost 5 bases; unmatched junction nucleotides: 6. CDR3 length: 15 amino acids. Germline V gene lookup returns CDR1 SGHAT and CDR2 FQNNGV. Based on the CDR3 plus reference TRBV11-2 and TRBJ2-1, the full variable domain is EAGVAQSPRYKIIEKRQSVAFWCNPISGHATLYWYQQILGQGPKLLIQFQNNGVVDDSQLPKDRFSAERLKGVDSTLKIQPAKLEDSAVYLCASSLPGTRHNEQFFGPGTRLTVL.

The chain couples TRBV7-3 to TRBJ2-1; TRBD2 matches at 10 bases. CDR3 size: 16 residues. With V trimmed by 3 bases and J by 6 bases, 8 bases remained unmatched. The germline gives CDR1 SGHTA, CDR2 FQGTGA. The CDR3 is CASSFGGSGGANEQFF. CDR3 coding DNA: TGTGCCAGCAGCTTTGGAGGCAGCGGGGGGGCCAATGAGCAGTTCTTC.

The chain carries TRBV3-1 (or the pseudogene TRBV3-2) and TRBJ2-7; possible D gene TRBD2, 6 bases. Trimming shortened V by 4 bases and J by 6 bases, and 19 bases separated the two germline ends. Per germline, CDR1 LGHDT and CDR2 YNNKEL (reference sequence). The CDR3 runs 15 residues. The CDR3 DNA reads TGTGCCAGCAGCCGATACCAAGGAGGGTTTGGCGAGCAGTACTTC. It translates to CASSRYQGGFGEQYF.

The chain combines TRBV5-4 with TRBJ1-2, with D perhaps TRBD1 (5 bases). Germline CDR1 SGHNT, CDR2 YYREEE (reference sequence). Trimming took off 6 bases at V and 0 bases at J, with 18 bases between the two ends. This CDR3 spans 16 amino acids. This CDR3 reads CASNPQVQGTNYGYTF. CDR3 sequence (DNA): TGTGCCAGCAACCCCCAGGTGCAGGGAACTAACTATGGCTACACCTTC.

The J gene is TRBJ2-3, the V gene TRBV7-2, with TRBD2 matching 14 bases. CDR3 length: 18 amino acids. In germline, CDR1 is SGHTA, CDR2 FQGNSA. J lost 0 bases, V lost 5 bases, and 7 bases had no gene match. The CDR3 sequence is CASSGGTSGGLSTDTQYF. The CDR3 DNA sequence: TGTGCCAGCAGCGGAGGGACTAGCGGGGGCCTTAGCACAGATACGCAGTATTTT. Filled out from reference TRBV7-2 and TRBJ2-3, the complete variable domain reads GAGVSQSPSNKVTEKGKDVELRCDPISGHTALYWYRQSLGQGLEFLIYFQGNSAPDKSGLPSDRFSAERTGGSVSTLTIQRTQQEDSAVYLCASSGGTSGGLSTDTQYFGPGTRLTVL.

The chain carries TRBV11-2 and TRBJ2-2; D is unclear. Trimming stripped 1 base from V and 0 bases from J, with 9 bases between. Per the germline V gene, CDR1 is SGHAT and CDR2 is FQNNGV. The CDR3 is 16 residues long. The CDR3 region has the DNA TGTGCCAGCAGCTTAGTTCTGGGGTCGAACACCGGGGAGCTGTTTTTT. As protein: CASSLVLGSNTGELFF.

This chain links TRBV4-1 with TRBJ2-3; 8 bases agree with TRBD2. From germline, CDR1 is MGHRA and CDR2 YSYEKL. This CDR3 is 15 amino acids long. V was pared by 4 bases and J by 4 bases, with 7 bases of the junction left unmatched. This CDR3 reads CASSLSGSGADTQYF. The CDR3 nucleotides read TGCGCCAGCAGCCTAAGCGGGAGCGGGGCAGATACGCAGTATTTT.

The rearrangement uses TRBV18 and TRBJ2-7; D gene unclear. This CDR3 region has 15 residues. Trimming removed 1 base from V and 2 bases from J, with 12 bases in between. Germline-derived CDR1 and CDR2 are KGHSH and LQKENI. CDR3 DNA sequence: TGTGCCAGCTCACCACGGGAATCCCAAGCCTACGAGCAGTACTTC. Translating it yields CASSPRESQAYEQYF. The full variable domain, its missing parts supplied by reference TRBV18 and TRBJ2-7, is NAGVMQNPRHLVRRRGQEARLRCSPMKGHSHVYWYRQLPEEGLKFMVYLQKENIIDESGMPKERFSAEFPKEGPSILRIQQVVRGDSAAYFCASSPRESQAYEQYFGPGTRLTVT.

This rearrangement joins TRBV19 to TRBJ1-5; 10 bases line up with TRBD1. Germline V gives CDR1 LNHDA, CDR2 SQIVND (reference sequence). CDR3 length: 13 residues. V was clipped by 8 bases and J by 5 bases; unmatched bases: 3. CDR3 DNA: TGTGCCAGTCGGGACAGGGGACATCAGCCCCAGCATTTT. Amino acids: CASRDRGHQPQHF.

V gene TRBV28 combines with J gene TRBJ1-5; D is unresolved. This CDR3 spans 14 amino acids. The germline V gene encodes CDR1 MDHEN and CDR2 SYDVKM. The ends were cut back, 6 bases at V and 0 bases at J, with 9 bases in the middle. CDR3 sequence reads: CASRSSYSNQPQHF. The CDR3 nucleotides are TGTGCCAGCAGATCCAGCTATAGCAATCAGCCCCAGCATTTT.

This rearrangement joins TRBV19 to TRBJ1-1; no firm D call. The CDR3 sequence is 13 residues long. With 2 bases removed from V and 0 bases from J, the gap between germline ends came to 4 bases. Germline CDR1 is LNHDA and CDR2 is SQIVND (reference sequence). In nucleotides, the CDR3 is TGTGCCAGTAGTATACGTGTGAACACTGAAGCTTTCTTT. Its translation is CASSIRVNTEAFF.

J is TRBJ1-2 and V is TRBV24-1; unclear D gene. The V gene lost 10 bases and the J gene lost 4 bases, with 12 bases spanning the gap. The CDR3 is 12 residues long. The V gene's germline CDR1 is KGHDR and CDR2 SFDVKD. CDR3 DNA: TGTGCCACGTCAAAAATGAGCTATGGCTACACCTTC. This translates into CATSKMSYGYTF.